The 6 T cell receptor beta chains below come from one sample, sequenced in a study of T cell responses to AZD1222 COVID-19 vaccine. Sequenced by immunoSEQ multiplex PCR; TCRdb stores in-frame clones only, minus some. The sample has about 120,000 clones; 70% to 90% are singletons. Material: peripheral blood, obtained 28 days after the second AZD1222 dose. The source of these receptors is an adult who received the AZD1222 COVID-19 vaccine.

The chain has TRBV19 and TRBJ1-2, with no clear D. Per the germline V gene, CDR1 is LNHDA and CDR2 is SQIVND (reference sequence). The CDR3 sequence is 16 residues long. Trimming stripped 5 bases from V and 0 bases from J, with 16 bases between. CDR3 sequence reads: CASSFSPYTANYGYTF. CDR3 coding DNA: TGTGCCAGTAGTTTTAGCCCCTACACAGCTAACTATGGCTACACCTTC.

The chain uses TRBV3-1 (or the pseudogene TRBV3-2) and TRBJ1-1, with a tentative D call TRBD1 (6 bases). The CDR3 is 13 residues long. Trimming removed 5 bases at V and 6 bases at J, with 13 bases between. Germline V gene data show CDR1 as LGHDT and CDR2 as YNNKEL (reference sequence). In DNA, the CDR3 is TGTGCCAGCAGCATTACAGGGATACCTGAAGCTTTCTTT. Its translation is CASSITGIPEAFF.

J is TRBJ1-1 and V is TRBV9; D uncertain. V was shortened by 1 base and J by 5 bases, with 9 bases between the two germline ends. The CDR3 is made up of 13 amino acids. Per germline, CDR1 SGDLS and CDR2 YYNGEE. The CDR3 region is CASSVSGYTEAFF. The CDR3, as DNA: TGTGCCAGCAGCGTATCCGGGTATACTGAAGCTTTCTTT.

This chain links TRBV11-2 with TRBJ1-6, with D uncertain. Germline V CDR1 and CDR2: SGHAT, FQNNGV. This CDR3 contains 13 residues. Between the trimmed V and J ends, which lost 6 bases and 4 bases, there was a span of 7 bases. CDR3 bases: TGTGCCAGCAGTAATTTATATAATTCACCCCTCCACTTT. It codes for CASSNLYNSPLHF.

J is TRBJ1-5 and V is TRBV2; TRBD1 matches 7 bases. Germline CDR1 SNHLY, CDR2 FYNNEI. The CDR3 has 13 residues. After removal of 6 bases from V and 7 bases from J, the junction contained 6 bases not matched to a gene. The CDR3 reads CASSPQGGQPQHF. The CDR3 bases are TGTGCCAGCAGCCCCCAGGGGGGCCAGCCCCAGCATTTT.

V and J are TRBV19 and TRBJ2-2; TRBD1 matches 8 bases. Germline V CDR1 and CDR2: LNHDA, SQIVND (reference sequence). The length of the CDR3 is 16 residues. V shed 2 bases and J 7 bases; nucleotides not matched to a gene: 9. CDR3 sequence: CASSIRTGYSNGELFF. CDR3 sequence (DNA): TGTGCCAGTAGTATAAGGACAGGGTACAGTAACGGGGAGCTGTTTTTT.